This entry features one T cell receptor beta chain sequence. Generated by immunoSEQ multiplex PCR, the TCRdb table keeps only in-frame clones and is missing some. The table records over a million clones, around four fifths of them present only once. The data derive from a study of shared clonotypes between healthy human individuals. The sequence was obtained from a man younger than 35 in good health. Source material: memory CD4+ T cells sorted from blood. Subset noted: CD45RA-negative fraction.

The CDR3 DNA is TGCGCCAGCAGCTTGAAGGTCGAACGAGGGTCACCCCTCCACTTT. Translation gives CASSLKVERGSPLHF. The gene calls are TRBV5-1 and TRBJ1-6, with D hard to call. Trimming stripped 1 base from V and 10 bases from J, with 15 bases between. The CDR3 totals 15 residues. Germline V gene lookup returns CDR1 SGHRS and CDR2 YFSETQ.